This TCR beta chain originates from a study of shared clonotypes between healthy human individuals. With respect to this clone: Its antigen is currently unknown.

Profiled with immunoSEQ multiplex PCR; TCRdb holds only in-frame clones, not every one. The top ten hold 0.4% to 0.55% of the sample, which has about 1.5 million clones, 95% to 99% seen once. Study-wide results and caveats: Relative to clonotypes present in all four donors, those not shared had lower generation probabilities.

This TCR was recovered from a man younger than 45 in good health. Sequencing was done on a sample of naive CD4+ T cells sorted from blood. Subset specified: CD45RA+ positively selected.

The CDR3 DNA follows: TGTGCCAGCAGCCAAGTTGGGACAGAAACTAACTATGGCTACACCTTC. It is translated as CASSQVGTETNYGYTF. The rearrangement links TRBV4-2 to TRBJ1-2; 7 nucleotides match TRBD1. The CDR3 totals 16 residues. Germline lookup yields CDR1 LGHNA and CDR2 YNFKEQ. The J segment lost 0 bases and the V segment lost 1 base, leaving 5 bases of the junction unmatched.